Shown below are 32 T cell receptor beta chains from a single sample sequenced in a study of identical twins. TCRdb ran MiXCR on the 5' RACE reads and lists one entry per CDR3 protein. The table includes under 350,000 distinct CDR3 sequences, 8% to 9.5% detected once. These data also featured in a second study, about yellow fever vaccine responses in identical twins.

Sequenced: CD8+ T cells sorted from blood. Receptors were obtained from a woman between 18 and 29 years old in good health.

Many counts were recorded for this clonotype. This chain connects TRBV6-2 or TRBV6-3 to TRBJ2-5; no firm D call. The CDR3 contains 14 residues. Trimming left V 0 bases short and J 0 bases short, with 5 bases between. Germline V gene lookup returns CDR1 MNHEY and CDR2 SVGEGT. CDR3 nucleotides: TGTGCCAGCAGTTACTCGGGAAACCAAGAGACCCAGTACTTC. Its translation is CASSYSGNQETQYF.

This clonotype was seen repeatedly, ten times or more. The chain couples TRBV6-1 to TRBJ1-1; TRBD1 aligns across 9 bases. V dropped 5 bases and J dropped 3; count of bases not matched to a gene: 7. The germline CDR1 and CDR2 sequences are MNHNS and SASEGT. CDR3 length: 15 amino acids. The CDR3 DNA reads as TGTGCCAGCAGTACAAGGACAGGGGAGGACACTGAAGCTTTCTTT. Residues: CASSTRTGEDTEAFF.

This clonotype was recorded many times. CDR3 sequence (DNA): TGTGCCAGCAGTCCACGGACCAGCAATGAGCAGTTCTTC. It specifies CASSPRTSNEQFF. The chain carries TRBV27 and TRBJ2-1; D unclear. The CDR3 is 13 residues long. Germline V lookup: CDR1 MNHEY, CDR2 SMNVEV (reference sequence). V was cut by 5 bases and J by 6 bases, with 11 bases left in between.

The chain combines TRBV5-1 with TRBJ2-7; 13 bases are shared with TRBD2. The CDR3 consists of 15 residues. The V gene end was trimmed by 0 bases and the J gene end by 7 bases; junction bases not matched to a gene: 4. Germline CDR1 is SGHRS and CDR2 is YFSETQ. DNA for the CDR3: TGCGCCAGCAGCTTGGTTGAGGGACTAGCGGGAGAGCAGTACTTC. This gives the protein CASSLVEGLAGEQYF.

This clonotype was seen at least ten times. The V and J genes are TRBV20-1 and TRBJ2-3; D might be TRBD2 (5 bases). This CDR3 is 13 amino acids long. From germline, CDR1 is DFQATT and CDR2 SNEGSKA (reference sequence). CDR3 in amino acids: CTADGEGTDTQYF. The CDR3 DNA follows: TGCACCGCGGACGGGGAAGGCACAGATACGCAGTATTTT.

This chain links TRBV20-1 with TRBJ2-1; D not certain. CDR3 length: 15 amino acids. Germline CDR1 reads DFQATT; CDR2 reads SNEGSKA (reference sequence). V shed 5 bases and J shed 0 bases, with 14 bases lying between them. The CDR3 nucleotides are TGCAGTGCTGTCAGTCTGCAGAGCTCCTACAATGAGCAGTTCTTC. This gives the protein CSAVSLQSSYNEQFF.

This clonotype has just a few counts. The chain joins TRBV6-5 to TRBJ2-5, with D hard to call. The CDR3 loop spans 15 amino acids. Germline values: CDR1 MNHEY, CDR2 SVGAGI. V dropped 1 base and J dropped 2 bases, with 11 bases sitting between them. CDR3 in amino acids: CASSYFDQTQETQYF. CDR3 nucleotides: TGTGCCAGCAGTTACTTTGATCAGACACAAGAGACCCAGTACTTC.

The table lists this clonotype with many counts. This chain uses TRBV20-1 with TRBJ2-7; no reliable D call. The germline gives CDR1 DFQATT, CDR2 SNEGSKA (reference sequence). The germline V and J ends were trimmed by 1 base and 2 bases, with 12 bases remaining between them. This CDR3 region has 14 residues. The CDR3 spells CSARGVSKPYEQYF. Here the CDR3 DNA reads TGCAGTGCTAGAGGGGTCTCGAAACCCTACGAGCAGTACTTC.

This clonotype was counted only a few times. The CDR3, as DNA: TGTGCCAGCAGCGCAACGCCGGGGGACGGTTCACCCCTCCACTTT. It encodes CASSATPGDGSPLHF. V is TRBV7-8 and J is TRBJ1-6; D is perhaps TRBD1 (5 bases). From germline, CDR1 is SGHVS and CDR2 FQNEAQ. The germline V and J ends were trimmed by 5 bases and 9 bases, with 17 bases remaining between them. CDR3 size: 15 residues. The variable domain in full, completed from reference TRBV7-8 and TRBJ1-6, reads GAGVSQSPRYKVAKRGQDVALRCDPISGHVSLFWYQQALGQGPEFLTYFQNEAQLDKSGLPSDRFFAERPEGSVSTLKIQRTQQEDSAVYLCASSATPGDGSPLHFGNGTRLTVT.

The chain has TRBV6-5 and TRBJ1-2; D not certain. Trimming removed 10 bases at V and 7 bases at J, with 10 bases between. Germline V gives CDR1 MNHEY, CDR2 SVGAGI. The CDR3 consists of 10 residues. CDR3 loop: CATGPGGYTF. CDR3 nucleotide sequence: TGTGCCACCGGACCTGGTGGCTACACCTTC.

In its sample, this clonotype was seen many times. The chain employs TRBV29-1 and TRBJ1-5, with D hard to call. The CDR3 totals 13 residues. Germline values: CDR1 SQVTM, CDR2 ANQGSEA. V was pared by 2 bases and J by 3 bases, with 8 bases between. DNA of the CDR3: TGCAGCGTTGAATCGGGCCTCAATCAGCCCCAGCATTTT. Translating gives CSVESGLNQPQHF.

CDR3 region: CASSESSQPQHF. In DNA, the CDR3 is TGCGCCAGCAGTGAGTCGAGCCAGCCCCAGCATTTT. V gene TRBV10-1 combines with J gene TRBJ1-5; D ambiguous. Germline CDR1 is WNHNN and CDR2 is SYGVQD (reference sequence). V was trimmed by 0 bases and J by 7 bases, leaving 4 bases between them. The CDR3 is 12 amino acids.

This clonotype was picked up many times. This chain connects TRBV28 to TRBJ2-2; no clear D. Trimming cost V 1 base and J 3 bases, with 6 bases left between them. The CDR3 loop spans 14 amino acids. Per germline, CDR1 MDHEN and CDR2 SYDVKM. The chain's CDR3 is CASSLSGDTGELFF. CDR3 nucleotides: TGTGCCAGCAGTTTATCGGGTGACACCGGGGAGCTGTTTTTT.

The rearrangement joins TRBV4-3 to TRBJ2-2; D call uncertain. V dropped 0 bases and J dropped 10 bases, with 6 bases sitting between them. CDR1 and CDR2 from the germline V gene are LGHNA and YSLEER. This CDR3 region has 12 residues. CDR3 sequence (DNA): TGCGCCAGCAGCCAAGACGGAACGGAGCTGTTTTTT. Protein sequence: CASSQDGTELFF.

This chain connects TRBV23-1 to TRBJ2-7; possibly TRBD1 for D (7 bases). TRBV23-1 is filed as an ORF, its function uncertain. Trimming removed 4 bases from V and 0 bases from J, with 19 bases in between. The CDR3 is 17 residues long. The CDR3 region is CASSLPRGALFSYEQYF. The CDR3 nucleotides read TGCGCCAGCAGTCTTCCCAGGGGGGCTCTATTCTCCTACGAGCAGTACTTC.

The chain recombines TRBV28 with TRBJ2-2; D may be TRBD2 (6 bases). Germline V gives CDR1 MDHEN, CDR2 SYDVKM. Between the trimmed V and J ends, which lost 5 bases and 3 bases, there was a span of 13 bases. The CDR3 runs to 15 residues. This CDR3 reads CASSGPGLYTGELFF. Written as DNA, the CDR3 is TGTGCCAGCAGTGGACCGGGACTCTACACCGGGGAGCTGTTTTTT.

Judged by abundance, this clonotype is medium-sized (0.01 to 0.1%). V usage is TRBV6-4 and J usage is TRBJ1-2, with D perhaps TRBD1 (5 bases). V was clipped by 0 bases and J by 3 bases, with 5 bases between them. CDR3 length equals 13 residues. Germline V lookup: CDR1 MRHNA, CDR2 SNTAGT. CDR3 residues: CASSDSGHYGYTF. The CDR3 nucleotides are TGTGCCAGCAGTGACTCGGGACACTATGGCTACACCTTC.

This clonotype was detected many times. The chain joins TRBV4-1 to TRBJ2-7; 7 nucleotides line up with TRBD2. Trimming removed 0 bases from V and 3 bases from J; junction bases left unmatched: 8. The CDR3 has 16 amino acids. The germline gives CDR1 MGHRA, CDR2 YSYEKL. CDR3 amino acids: CASSQDPASGFYEQYF. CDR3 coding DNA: TGCGCCAGCAGCCAAGATCCGGCTAGCGGTTTCTACGAGCAGTACTTC.

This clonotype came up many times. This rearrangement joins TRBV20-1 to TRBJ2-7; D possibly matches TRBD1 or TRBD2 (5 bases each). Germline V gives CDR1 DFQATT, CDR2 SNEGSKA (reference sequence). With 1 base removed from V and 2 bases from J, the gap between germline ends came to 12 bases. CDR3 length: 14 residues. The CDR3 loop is CSARAWDRTYEQYF. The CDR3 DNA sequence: TGCAGTGCTAGAGCGTGGGACCGCACCTACGAGCAGTACTTC.

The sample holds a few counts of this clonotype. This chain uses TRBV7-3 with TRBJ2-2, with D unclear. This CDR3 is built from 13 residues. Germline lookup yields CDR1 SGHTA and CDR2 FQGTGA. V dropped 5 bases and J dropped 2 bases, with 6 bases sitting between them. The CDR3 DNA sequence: TGTGCCAGCAGCGAACCCAACACCGGGGAGCTGTTTTTT. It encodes CASSEPNTGELFF.

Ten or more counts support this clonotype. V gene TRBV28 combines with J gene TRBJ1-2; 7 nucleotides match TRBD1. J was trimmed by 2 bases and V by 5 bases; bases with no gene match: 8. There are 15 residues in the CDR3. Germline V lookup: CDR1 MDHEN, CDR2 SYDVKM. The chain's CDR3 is CASSPPGQVNYGYTF. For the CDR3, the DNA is TGTGCCAGCAGTCCCCCAGGACAGGTCAACTATGGCTACACCTTC.

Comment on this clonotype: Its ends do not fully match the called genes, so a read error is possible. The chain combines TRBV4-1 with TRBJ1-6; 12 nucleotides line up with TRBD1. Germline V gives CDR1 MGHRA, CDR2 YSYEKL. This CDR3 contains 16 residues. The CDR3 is CASSPGTGGYSSPLHF. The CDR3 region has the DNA TGCGCCAGCAGCCCTGGGACAGGGGGCTATAGTTCACCCCTCCACTTT.

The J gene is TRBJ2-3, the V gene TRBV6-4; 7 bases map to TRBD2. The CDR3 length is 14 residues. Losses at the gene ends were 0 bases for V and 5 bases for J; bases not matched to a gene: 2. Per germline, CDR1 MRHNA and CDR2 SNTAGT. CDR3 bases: TGTGCCAGCAGTGACTCGCGCGGGGGAGATACGCAGTATTTT. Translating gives CASSDSRGGDTQYF.

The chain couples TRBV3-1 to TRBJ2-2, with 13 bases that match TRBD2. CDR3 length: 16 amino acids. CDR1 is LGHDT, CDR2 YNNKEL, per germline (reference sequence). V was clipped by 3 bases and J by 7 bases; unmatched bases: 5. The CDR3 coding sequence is TGTGCCAGCAGCCACACTAGCGGGGGGGCCCTCGGGGAGCTGTTTTTT. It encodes CASSHTSGGALGELFF.

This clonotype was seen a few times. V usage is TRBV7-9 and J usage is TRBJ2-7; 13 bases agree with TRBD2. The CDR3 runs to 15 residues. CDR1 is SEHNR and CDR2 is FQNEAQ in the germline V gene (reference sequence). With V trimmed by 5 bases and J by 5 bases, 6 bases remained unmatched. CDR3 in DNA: TGTGCCAGCAGCCAAGGACTAGCGGGAGACCACGAGCAGTACTTC. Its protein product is CASSQGLAGDHEQYF.

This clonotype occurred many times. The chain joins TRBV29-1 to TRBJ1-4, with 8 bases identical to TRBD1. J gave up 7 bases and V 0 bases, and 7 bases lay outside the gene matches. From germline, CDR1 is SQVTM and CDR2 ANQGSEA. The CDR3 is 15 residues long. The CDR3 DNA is TGCAGCGTTGAAGAGAGAGGGACAGGTGGTGAAAAACTGTTTTTT. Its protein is CSVEERGTGGEKLFF.

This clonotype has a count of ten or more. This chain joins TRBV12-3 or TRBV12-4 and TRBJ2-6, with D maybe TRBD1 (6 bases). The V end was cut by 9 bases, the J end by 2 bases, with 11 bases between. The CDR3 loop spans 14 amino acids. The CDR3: CASDGDTGANVLTF. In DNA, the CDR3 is TGTGCCAGTGATGGGGACACTGGGGCCAACGTCCTGACTTTC.

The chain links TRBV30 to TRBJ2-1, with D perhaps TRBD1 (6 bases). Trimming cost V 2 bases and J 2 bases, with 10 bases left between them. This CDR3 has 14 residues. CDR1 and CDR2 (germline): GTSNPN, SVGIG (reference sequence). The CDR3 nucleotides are TGTGCCTGGAGTTGGACAGCTACCTACAATGAGCAGTTCTTC. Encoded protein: CAWSWTATYNEQFF. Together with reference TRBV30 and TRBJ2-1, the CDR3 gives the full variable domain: SQTIHQWPATLVQPVGSPLSLECTVEGTSNPNLYWYRQAAGRGLQLLFYSVGIGQISSEVPQNLSASRPQDRQFILSSKKLLLSDSGFYLCAWSWTATYNEQFFGPGTRLTVL.

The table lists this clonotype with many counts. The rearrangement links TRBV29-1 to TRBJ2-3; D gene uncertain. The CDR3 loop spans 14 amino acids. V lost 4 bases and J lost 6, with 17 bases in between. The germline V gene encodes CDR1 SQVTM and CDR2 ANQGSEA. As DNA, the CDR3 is TGCAGCGTTGCCTTGCAGGTGCGCTGGGATACGCAGTATTTT. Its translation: CSVALQVRWDTQYF.

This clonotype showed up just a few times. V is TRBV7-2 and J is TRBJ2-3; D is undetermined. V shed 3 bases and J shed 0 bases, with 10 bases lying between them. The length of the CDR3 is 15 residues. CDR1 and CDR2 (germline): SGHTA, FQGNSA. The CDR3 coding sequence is TGTGCCAGCAGCTTTAGCTGGGCGAGCACAGATACGCAGTATTTT. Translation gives CASSFSWASTDTQYF. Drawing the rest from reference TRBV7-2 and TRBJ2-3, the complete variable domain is GAGVSQSPSNKVTEKGKDVELRCDPISGHTALYWYRQSLGQGLEFLIYFQGNSAPDKSGLPSDRFSAERTGGSVSTLTIQRTQQEDSAVYLCASSFSWASTDTQYFGPGTRLTVL.

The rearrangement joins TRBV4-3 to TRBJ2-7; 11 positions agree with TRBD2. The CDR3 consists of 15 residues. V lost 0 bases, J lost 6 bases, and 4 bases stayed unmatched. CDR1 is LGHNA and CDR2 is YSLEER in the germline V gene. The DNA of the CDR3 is TGCGCCAGCAGCCAAGATTTCGGACTAGCGGGCGAGCAGTACTTC. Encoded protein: CASSQDFGLAGEQYF.

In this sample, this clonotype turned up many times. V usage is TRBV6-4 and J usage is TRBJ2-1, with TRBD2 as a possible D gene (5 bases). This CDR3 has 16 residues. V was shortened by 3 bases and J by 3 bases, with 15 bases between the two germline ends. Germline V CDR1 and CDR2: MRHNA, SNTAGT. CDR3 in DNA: TGTGCCAGCAGTGAAACGGGGTTGGGTAGCTACAATGAGCAGTTCTTC. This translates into CASSETGLGSYNEQFF.